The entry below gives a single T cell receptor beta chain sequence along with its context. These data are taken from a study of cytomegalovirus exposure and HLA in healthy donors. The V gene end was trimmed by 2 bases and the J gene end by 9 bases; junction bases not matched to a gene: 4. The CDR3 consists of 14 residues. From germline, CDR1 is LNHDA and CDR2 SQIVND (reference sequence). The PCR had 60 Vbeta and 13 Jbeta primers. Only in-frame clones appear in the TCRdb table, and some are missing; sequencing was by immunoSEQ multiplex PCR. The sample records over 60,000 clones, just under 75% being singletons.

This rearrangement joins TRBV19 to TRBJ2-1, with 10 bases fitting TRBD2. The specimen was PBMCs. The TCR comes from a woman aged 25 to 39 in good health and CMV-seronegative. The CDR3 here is CASSISGRAGEQFF. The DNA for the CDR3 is TGTGCCAGTAGTATAAGCGGGAGGGCCGGTGAGCAGTTCTTC.